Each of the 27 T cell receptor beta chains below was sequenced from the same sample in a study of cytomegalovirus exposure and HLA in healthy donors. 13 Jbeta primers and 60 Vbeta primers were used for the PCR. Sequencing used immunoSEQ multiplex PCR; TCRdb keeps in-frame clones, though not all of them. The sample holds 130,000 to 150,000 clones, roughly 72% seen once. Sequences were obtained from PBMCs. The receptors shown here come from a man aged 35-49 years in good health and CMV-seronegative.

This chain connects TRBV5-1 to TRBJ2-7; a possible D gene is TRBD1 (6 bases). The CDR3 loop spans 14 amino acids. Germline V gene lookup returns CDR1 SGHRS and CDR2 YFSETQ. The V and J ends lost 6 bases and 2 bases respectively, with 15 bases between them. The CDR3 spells CASTPGQTPYEQYF. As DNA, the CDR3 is TGCGCCAGCACGCCGGGACAAACGCCCTACGAGCAGTACTTC.

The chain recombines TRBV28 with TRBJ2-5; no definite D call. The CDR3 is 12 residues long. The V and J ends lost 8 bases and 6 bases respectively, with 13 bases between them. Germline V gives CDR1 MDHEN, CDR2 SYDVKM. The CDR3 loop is CASRGGIQTQYF. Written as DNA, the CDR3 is TGTGCCAGCCGCGGCGGTATTCAGACCCAGTACTTC. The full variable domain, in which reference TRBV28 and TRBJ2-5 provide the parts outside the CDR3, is DVKVTQSSRYLVKRTGEKVFLECVQDMDHENMFWYRQDPGLGLRLIYFSYDVKMKEKGDIPEGYSVSREKKERFSLILESASTNQTSMYLCASRGGIQTQYFGPGTRLLVL.

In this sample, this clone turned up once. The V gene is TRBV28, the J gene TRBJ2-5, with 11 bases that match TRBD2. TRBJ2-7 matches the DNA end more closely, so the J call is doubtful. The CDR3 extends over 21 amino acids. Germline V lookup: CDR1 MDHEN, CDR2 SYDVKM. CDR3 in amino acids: CASLYPDRAQIQLAGAHEQYF. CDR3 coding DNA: TGTGCCAGCCTCTACCCGGACAGGGCCCAAATCCAACTAGCGGGAGCCCACGAGCAGTACTTC.

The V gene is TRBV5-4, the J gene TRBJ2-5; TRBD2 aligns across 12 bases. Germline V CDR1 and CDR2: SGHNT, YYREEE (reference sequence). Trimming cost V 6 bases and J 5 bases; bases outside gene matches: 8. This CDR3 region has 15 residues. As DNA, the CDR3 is TGTGCCAGCACCTCAGGGACTAGCGGGTTGGAGACCCAGTACTTC. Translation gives CASTSGTSGLETQYF.

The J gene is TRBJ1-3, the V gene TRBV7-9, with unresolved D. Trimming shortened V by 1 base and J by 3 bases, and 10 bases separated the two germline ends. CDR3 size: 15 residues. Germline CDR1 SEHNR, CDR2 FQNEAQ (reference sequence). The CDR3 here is CASSLEEGLGNTIYF. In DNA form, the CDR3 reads TGTGCCAGCAGCTTAGAGGAGGGCCTTGGAAACACCATATATTTT.

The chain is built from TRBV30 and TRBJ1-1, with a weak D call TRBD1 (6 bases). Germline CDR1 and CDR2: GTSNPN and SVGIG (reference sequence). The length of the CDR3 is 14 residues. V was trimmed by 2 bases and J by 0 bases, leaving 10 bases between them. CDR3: CAWSQYRVNTEAFF. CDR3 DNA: TGTGCCTGGAGTCAATACAGGGTGAACACTGAAGCTTTCTTT.

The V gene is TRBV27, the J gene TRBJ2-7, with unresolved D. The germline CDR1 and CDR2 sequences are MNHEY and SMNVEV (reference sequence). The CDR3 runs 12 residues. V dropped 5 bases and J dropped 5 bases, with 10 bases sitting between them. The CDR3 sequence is CASSASLHEQYF. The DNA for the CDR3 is TGTGCCAGCAGTGCTAGTCTCCACGAGCAGTACTTC.

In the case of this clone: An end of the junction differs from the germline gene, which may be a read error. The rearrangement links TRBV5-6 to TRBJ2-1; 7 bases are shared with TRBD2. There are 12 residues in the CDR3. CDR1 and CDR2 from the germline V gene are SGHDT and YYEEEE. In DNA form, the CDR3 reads TGTGCCAGCAGCGGAACTAGCGCCCATCTTATCTTC. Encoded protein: CASSGTSAHLIF.

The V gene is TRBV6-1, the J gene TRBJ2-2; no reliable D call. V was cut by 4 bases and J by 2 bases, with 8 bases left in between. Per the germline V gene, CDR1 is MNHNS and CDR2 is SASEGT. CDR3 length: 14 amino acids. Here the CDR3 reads CASSGRSNTGELFF. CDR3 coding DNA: TGTGCCAGCAGTGGAAGGAGTAACACCGGGGAGCTGTTTTTT.

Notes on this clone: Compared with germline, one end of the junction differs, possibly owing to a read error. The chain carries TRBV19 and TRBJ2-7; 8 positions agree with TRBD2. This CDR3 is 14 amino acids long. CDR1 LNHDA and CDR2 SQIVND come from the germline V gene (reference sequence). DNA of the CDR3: TGTGCCAGCAGTATCGGGGGGGGTCCGTACGAGCAGTACTTC. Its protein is CASSIGGGPYEQYF.

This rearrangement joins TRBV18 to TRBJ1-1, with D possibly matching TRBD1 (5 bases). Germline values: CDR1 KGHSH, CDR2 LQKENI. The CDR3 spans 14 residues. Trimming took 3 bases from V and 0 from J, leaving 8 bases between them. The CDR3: CASSPRTLNTEAFF. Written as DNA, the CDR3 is TGTGCCAGCTCACCCCGGACACTGAACACTGAAGCTTTCTTT.

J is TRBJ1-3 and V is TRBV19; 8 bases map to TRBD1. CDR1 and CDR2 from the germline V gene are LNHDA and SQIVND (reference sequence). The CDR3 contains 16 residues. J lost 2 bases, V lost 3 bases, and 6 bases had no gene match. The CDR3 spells CASSIAPDRAGNTIYF. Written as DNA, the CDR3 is TGTGCCAGTAGTATTGCACCGGACAGGGCTGGAAACACCATATATTTT.

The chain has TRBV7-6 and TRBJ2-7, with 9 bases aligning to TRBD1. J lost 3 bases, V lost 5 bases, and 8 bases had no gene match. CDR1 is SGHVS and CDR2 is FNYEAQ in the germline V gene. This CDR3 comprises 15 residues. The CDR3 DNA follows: TGTGCCAGCAGCCCCTCGGGACAGGGATTCTACGAGCAGTACTTC. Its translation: CASSPSGQGFYEQYF.

The CDR3 spells CASSLYPGGTEAFF. In DNA, the CDR3 is TGTGCCAGCAGTTTGTACCCCGGGGGGACTGAAGCTTTCTTT. The chain couples TRBV5-4 to TRBJ1-1, with D tentatively TRBD1 (5 bases). Germline V gives CDR1 SGHNT, CDR2 YYREEE (reference sequence). The CDR3 has 14 amino acids. Trimming took 5 bases from V and 5 from J, leaving 16 bases between them.

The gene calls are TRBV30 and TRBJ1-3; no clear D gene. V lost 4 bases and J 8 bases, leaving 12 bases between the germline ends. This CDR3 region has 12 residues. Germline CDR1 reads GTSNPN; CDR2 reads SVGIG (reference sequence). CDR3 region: CAWTGTVDTIYF. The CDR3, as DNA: TGTGCCTGGACCGGTACCGTCGACACCATATATTTT.

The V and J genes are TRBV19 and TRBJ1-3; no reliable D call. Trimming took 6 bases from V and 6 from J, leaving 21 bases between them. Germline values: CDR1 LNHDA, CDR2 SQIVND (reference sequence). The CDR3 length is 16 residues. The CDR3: CASSPILGSTLNTIYF. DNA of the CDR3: TGTGCCAGTAGCCCCATCTTGGGCTCAACCTTAAACACCATATATTTT.

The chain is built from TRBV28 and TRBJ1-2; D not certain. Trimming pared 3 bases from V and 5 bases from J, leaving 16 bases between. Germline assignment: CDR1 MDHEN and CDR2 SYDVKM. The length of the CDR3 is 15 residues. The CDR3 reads CASSFSGRVRYGYTF. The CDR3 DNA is TGTGCCAGCAGTTTCAGCGGGAGAGTGAGGTATGGCTACACCTTC.

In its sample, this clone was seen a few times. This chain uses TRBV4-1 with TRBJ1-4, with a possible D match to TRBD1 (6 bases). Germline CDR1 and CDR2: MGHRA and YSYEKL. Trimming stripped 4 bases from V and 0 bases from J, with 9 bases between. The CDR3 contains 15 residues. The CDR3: CASSLRQATNEKLFF. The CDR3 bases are TGCGCCAGCAGCCTCCGACAGGCAACTAATGAAAAACTGTTTTTT.

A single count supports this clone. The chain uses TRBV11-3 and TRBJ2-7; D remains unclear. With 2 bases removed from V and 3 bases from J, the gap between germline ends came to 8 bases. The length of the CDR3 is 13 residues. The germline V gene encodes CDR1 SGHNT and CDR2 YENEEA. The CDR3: CASSLSPDYEQYF. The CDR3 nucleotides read TGTGCCAGCAGCTTAAGTCCAGACTACGAGCAGTACTTC.

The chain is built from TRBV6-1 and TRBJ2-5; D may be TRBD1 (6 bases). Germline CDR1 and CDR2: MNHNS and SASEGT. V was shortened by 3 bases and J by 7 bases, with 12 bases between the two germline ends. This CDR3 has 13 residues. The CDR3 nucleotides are TGTGCCAGCAGTGACACAGGGTTTGGGACCCAGTACTTC. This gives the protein CASSDTGFGTQYF.

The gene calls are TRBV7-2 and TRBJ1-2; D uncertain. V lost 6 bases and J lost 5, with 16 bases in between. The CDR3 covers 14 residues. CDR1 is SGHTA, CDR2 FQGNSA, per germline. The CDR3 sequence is CASSRRLQEYGYTF. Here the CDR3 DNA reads TGTGCCAGCAGTAGAAGATTGCAGGAATATGGCTACACCTTC. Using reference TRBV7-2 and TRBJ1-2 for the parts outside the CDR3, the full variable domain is GAGVSQSPSNKVTEKGKDVELRCDPISGHTALYWYRQSLGQGLEFLIYFQGNSAPDKSGLPSDRFSAERTGGSVSTLTIQRTQQEDSAVYLCASSRRLQEYGYTFGSGTRLTVV.

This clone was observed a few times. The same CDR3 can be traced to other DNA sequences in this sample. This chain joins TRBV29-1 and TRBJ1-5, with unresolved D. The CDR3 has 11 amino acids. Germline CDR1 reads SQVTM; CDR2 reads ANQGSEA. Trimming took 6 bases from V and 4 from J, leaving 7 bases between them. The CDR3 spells CSVGENQPQHF. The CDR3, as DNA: TGCAGCGTCGGAGAGAATCAGCCCCAGCATTTT.

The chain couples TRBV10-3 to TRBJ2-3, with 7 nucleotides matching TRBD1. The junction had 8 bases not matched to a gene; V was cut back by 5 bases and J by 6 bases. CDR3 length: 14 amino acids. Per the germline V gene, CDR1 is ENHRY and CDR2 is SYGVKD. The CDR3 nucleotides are TGTGCCATCAGTTCGACAGGGACGTCGGATACGCAGTATTTT. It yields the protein CAISSTGTSDTQYF.

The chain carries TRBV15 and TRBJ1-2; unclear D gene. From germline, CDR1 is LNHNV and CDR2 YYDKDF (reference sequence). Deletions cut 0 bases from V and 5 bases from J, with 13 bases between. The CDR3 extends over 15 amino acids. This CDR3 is CATSRDAASNYGYTF. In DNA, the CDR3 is TGTGCCACCAGCAGAGATGCGGCCAGCAATTATGGCTACACCTTC.

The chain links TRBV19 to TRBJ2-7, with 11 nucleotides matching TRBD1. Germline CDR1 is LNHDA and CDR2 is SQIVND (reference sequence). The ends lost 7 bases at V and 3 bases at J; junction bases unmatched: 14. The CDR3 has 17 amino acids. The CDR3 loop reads CASTALWTGGEIYEQYF. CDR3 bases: TGTGCCAGTACCGCACTCTGGACAGGGGGCGAGATCTACGAGCAGTACTTC.

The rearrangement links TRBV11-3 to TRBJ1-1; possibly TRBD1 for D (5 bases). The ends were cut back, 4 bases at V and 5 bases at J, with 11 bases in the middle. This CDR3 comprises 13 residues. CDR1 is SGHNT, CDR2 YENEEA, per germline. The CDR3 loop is CASSWREGTEAFF. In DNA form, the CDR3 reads TGTGCCAGCAGCTGGAGGGAGGGGACTGAAGCTTTCTTT.

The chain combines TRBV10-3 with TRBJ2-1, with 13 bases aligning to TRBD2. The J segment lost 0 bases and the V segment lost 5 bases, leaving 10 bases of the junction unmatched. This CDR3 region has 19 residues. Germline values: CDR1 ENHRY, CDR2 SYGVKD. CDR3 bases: TGTGCCATCAGTCCCGCCGGGACTAGCGGGGCTAGCTCCTACAATGAGCAGTTCTTC. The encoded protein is CAISPAGTSGASSYNEQFF.